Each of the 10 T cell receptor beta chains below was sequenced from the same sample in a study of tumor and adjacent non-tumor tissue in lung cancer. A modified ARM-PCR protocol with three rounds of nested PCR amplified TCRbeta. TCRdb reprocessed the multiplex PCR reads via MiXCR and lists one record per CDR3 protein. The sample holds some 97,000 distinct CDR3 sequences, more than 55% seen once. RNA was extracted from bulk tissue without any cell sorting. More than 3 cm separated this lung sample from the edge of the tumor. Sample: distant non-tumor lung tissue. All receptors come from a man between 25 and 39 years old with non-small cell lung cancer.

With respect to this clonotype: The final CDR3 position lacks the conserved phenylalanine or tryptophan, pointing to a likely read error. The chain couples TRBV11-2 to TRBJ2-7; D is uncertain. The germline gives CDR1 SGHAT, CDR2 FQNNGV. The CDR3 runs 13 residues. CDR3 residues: CTSSFRPVWEQYY. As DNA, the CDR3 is TGTACCAGCAGCTTCCGTCCCGTGTGGGAGCAGTACTAC.

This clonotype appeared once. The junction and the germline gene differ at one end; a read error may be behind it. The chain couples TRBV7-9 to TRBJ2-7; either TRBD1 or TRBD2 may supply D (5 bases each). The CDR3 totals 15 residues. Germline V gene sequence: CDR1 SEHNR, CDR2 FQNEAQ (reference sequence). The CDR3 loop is CASSLAKRGTYDQYF. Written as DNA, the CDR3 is TGTGCCAGCAGCTTAGCGAAGAGAGGGACCTACGATCAGTACTTC.

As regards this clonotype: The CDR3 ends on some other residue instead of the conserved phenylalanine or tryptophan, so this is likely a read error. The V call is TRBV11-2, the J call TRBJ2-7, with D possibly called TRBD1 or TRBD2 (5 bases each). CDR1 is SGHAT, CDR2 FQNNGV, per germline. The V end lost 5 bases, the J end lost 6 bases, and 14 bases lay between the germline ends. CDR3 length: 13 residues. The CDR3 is CASSAGPGTEQYL. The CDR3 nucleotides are TGTGCCAGCAGCGCCGGACCAGGGACCGAGCAGTACCTC.

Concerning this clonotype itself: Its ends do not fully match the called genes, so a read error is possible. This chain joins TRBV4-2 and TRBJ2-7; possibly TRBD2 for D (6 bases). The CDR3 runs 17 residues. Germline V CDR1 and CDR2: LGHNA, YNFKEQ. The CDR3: CASSQGLAGHISYKQYF. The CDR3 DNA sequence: TGTGCCAGCAGCCAAGGACTTGCGGGGCACATCTCCTACAAGCAGTACTTC.

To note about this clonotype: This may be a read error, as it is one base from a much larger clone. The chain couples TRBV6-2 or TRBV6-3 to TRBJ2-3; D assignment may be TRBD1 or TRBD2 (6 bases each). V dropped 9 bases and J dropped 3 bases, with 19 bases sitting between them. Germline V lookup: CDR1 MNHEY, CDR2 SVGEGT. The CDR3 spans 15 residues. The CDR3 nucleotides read TGTGCCAGGAATGAACGGGGGCCGGAGACAGATACGCAGTATTTT. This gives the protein CARNERGPETDTQYF.

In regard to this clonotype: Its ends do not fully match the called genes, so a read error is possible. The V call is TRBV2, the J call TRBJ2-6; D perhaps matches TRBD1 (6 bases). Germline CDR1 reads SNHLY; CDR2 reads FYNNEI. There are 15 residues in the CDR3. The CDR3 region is CASSFQGSGANILTF. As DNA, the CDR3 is TGTGCCAGCAGTTTTCAGGGGTCTGGGGCCAACATCCTGACTTTC.

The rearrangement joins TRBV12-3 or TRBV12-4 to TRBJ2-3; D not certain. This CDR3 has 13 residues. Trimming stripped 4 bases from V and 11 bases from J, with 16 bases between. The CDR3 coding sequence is TGTGCCAGCAGTTCGGTCCAACGGTATATGCAGTATTTT. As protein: CASSSVQRYMQYF.

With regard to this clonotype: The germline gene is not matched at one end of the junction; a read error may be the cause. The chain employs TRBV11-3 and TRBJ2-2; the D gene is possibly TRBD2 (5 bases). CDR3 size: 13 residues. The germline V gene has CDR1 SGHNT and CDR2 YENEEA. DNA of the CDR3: TGTGCCAGCAGCTCCCAAATGGCCGGGGAGCTGTTTTTC. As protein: CASSSQMAGELFF.

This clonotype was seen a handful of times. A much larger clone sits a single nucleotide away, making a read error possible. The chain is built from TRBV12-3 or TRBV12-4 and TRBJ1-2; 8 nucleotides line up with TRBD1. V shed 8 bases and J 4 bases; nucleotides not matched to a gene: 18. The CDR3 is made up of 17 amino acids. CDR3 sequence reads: CASGSSRDRLLSYGYTF. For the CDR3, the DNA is TGTGCCAGCGGTTCGTCCCGGGACAGGCTCCTATCCTATGGCTACACCTTC.

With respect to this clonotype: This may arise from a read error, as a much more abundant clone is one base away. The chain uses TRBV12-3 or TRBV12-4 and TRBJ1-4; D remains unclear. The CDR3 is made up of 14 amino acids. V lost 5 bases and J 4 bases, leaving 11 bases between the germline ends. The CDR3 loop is CASSRYSFNEKLFF. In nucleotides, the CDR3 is TGTGCCAGCAGTCGGTACAGTTTTAATGAAAAACTGTTTTTT.